Detailed here is one T cell receptor beta chain. Its matching antigen is unknown. CDR3 length: 15 residues. Germline V lookup: CDR1 SGHNT, CDR2 YYREEE (reference sequence). V was shortened by 0 bases and J by 1 base, with 8 bases between the two germline ends. Among the approximately 110 subjects of the validation cohort, separate from the approximately 700-subject first cohort, were the donors. This entry belongs to a study of cytomegalovirus exposure and HLA in healthy donors. Overall study results and limits: In vitro checks showed that a few CMV-associated chains really do target CMV antigens. The TCR clusters that emerged in the first cohort tended, a later analysis found, to co-occur in the 120 or so validation repertoires. It was reportedly the case that the classifier diagnosed cytomegalovirus status with high specificity and sensitivity.

Measured with immunoSEQ multiplex PCR; TCRdb has only the in-frame clones, and not every one. The table has 150,000 to 200,000 clones, 86% seen once. The source material was PBMCs. This clonotype originated in a young woman in good health and CMV-seronegative. The chain combines TRBV5-4 with TRBJ2-4; no clear D gene. The CDR3: CASSLEPLAKNIQYF. The CDR3 DNA reads TGTGCCAGCAGCTTGGAGCCGTTGGCCAAAAACATTCAGTACTTC. Drawing the rest from reference TRBV5-4 and TRBJ2-4, the complete variable domain is ETGVTQSPTHLIKTRGQQVTLRCSSQSGHNTVSWYQQALGQGPQFIFQYYREEENGRGNFPPRFSGLQFPNYSSELNVNALELDDSALYLCASSLEPLAKNIQYFGAGTRLSVL.